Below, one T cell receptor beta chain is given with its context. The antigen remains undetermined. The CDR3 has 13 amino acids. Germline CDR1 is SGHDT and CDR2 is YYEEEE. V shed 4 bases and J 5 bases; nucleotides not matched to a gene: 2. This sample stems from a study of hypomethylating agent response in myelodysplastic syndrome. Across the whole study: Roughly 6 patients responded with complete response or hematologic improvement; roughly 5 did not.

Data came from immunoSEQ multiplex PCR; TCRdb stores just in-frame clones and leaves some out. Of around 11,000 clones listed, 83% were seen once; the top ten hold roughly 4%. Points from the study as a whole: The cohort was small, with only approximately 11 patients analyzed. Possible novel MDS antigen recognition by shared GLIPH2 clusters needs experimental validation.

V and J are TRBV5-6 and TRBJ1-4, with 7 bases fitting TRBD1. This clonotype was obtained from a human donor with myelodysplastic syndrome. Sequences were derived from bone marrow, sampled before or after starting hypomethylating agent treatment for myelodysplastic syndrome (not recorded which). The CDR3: CASSKTGNEKLFF. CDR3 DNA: TGTGCCAGCAGCAAGACAGGGAATGAAAAACTGTTTTTT.